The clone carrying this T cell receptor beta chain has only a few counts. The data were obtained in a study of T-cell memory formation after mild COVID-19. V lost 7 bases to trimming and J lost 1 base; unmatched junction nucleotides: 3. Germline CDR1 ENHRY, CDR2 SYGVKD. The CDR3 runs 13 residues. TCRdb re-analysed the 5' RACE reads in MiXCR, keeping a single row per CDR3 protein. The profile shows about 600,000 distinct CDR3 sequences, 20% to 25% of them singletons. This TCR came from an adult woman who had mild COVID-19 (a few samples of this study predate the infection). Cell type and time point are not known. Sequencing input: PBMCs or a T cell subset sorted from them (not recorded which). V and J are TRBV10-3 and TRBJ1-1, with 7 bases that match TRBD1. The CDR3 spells CAIKGAENTEAFF. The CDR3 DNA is TGTGCCATCAAGGGGGCCGAGAACACTGAAGCTTTCTTT.